These 30 T cell receptor beta chains originate from one sample sequenced in a study of blood T cell repertoires in COVID-19. The method was immunoSEQ multiplex PCR; TCRdb's version includes in-frame clones alone and lacks a portion of them. The table shows over 200,000 clones, with about 87% occurring only once. The specimen was PBMCs or T cells enriched from blood (not recorded which). These receptors were obtained from a woman aged 25 to 39 who had been exposed to COVID-19.

This sequence joins TRBV7-9 and TRBJ2-5; unclear D gene. Germline values: CDR1 SEHNR, CDR2 FQNEAQ (reference sequence). Trimming stripped 2 bases from V and 1 base from J, with 11 bases between. This CDR3 contains 15 residues. The CDR3 here is CASSLLLRSQETQYF. In DNA, the CDR3 is TGTGCCAGCAGCTTACTCCTAAGAAGCCAAGAGACCCAGTACTTC. The whole variable domain, remainder taken from reference TRBV7-9 and TRBJ2-5, is DTGVSQNPRHKITKRGQNVTFRCDPISEHNRLYWYRQTLGQGPEFLTYFQNEAQLEKSRLLSDRFSAERPKGSFSTLEIQRTEQGDSAMYLCASSLLLRSQETQYFGPGTRLLVL.

The chain carries TRBV5-1 and TRBJ1-5; D is undetermined. The CDR3 covers 15 residues. V was trimmed by 0 bases and J by 6 bases, leaving 13 bases between them. From germline, CDR1 is SGHRS and CDR2 YFSETQ. CDR3 bases: TGCGCCAGCAGCTTGGAAGGCTCAGCGGGTCAGCCCCAGCATTTT. This codes for CASSLEGSAGQPQHF.

CDR3 in amino acids: CASSLGWWQGYGYTF. CDR3 in DNA: TGTGCCAGCAGCTTAGGTTGGTGGCAGGGCTATGGCTACACCTTC. J is TRBJ1-2 and V is TRBV7-8, with D perhaps TRBD1 (5 bases). The CDR3 has 15 amino acids. V was clipped by 1 base and J by 4 bases, with 13 bases between them. Per germline, CDR1 SGHVS and CDR2 FQNEAQ. The whole variable domain, filled in from reference TRBV7-8 and TRBJ1-2, reads GAGVSQSPRYKVAKRGQDVALRCDPISGHVSLFWYQQALGQGPEFLTYFQNEAQLDKSGLPSDRFFAERPEGSVSTLKIQRTQQEDSAVYLCASSLGWWQGYGYTFGSGTRLTVV.

The V call is TRBV19, the J call TRBJ1-4, with 10 bases that match TRBD1. The CDR3 consists of 15 residues. Trimming removed 7 bases from V and 6 bases from J; junction bases left unmatched: 8. Per germline, CDR1 LNHDA and CDR2 SQIVND (reference sequence). The CDR3 nucleotides read TGTGCCAGTAATCCGACTGGACAGGGGGATGAAAAACTGTTTTTT. It codes for CASNPTGQGDEKLFF.

The chain recombines TRBV30 with TRBJ1-1, with D perhaps TRBD1 (5 bases). Between the trimmed V and J ends, which lost 4 bases and 0 bases, there was a span of 18 bases. The length of the CDR3 is 16 residues. Germline CDR1 reads GTSNPN; CDR2 reads SVGIG (reference sequence). In DNA, the CDR3 is TGTGCCTGGACGGGGGGGAACCGACCCATGAACACTGAAGCTTTCTTT. This gives the protein CAWTGGNRPMNTEAFF.

The gene calls are TRBV11-2 and TRBJ1-4; D might be TRBD1 (6 bases). Germline-derived CDR1 and CDR2 are SGHAT and FQNNGV. Trimming removed 5 bases from V and 8 bases from J, with 15 bases in between. The CDR3 contains 14 residues. This CDR3 is CASSQDSDTEKLFF. The CDR3 nucleotides are TGTGCCAGCAGCCAGGACAGCGACACCGAAAAACTGTTTTTT.

The genes are TRBV20-1 and TRBJ1-4, with D perhaps TRBD1 (6 bases). Germline CDR1 is DFQATT and CDR2 is SNEGSKA (reference sequence). CDR3 size: 15 residues. Trimming took off 3 bases at V and 8 bases at J, with 19 bases between the two ends. CDR3 bases: TGCAGTGCTAGTCCTCTACAGGGCTCGGAGGAAAAACTGTTTTTT. It translates to CSASPLQGSEEKLFF.

This chain connects TRBV5-4 to TRBJ2-7; 8 bases map to TRBD2. Germline CDR1 and CDR2: SGHNT and YYREEE (reference sequence). The CDR3 is 16 amino acids. After removal of 4 bases from V and 6 bases from J, the junction contained 15 bases not matched to a gene. The CDR3 reads CASSPGPGLEAFEQYF. CDR3 in DNA: TGTGCCAGCAGCCCCGGACCGGGACTAGAAGCTTTCGAGCAGTACTTC. Variable domain in full (rest from reference TRBV5-4 and TRBJ2-7): ETGVTQSPTHLIKTRGQQVTLRCSSQSGHNTVSWYQQALGQGPQFIFQYYREEENGRGNFPPRFSGLQFPNYSSELNVNALELDDSALYLCASSPGPGLEAFEQYFGPGTRLTVT.

This clone occurred once. The rearrangement links TRBV30 to TRBJ2-1; 11 positions match TRBD1. V shed 3 bases, J shed 2 bases, and the junction held 3 bases outside the gene matches. The CDR3 runs 15 residues. The germline V gene has CDR1 GTSNPN and CDR2 SVGIG (reference sequence). CDR3 amino acids: CAWRSGQGAYNEQFF. CDR3 nucleotide sequence: TGTGCCTGGAGATCGGGACAGGGGGCCTACAATGAGCAGTTCTTC.

This rearrangement joins TRBV18 to TRBJ1-1; possibly TRBD1 for D (5 bases). V was trimmed by 3 bases and J by 1 base, leaving 12 bases between them. This CDR3 spans 15 amino acids. Germline-derived CDR1 and CDR2 are KGHSH and LQKENI. The CDR3 DNA is TGTGCCAGCTCACCGCGGGACTCCCAGAACACTGAAGCTTTCTTT. This translates into CASSPRDSQNTEAFF.

This clone showed up just once. The chain employs TRBV2 and TRBJ1-4; D uncertain. This CDR3 contains 14 residues. Looked up from germline, CDR1 is SNHLY and CDR2 is FYNNEI. Trimming shortened V by 6 bases and J by 0 bases, and 8 bases separated the two germline ends. CDR3 protein: CASRVTATNEKLFF. CDR3 in DNA: TGTGCCAGCAGAGTGACTGCAACTAATGAAAAACTGTTTTTT.

This rearrangement joins TRBV6-4 to TRBJ2-2, with 8 bases lining up with TRBD2. This CDR3 contains 17 residues. The V gene's germline CDR1 is MRHNA and CDR2 SNTAGT. V lost 4 bases to trimming and J lost 1 base; unmatched junction nucleotides: 8. CDR3 amino acids: CASSVPVAGRNTGELFF. CDR3 coding DNA: TGTGCCAGCAGTGTCCCGGTAGCGGGAAGGAACACCGGGGAGCTGTTTTTT.

The chain is built from TRBV2 and TRBJ2-7; D may be TRBD2 (6 bases). The CDR3 has 13 residues. With 8 bases removed from V and 0 bases from J, the gap between germline ends came to 11 bases. Germline-derived CDR1 and CDR2 are SNHLY and FYNNEI. As DNA, the CDR3 is TGTGCCAGCGGTATGACTAGCTCCTACGAGCAGTACTTC. This sequence encodes CASGMTSSYEQYF.

This chain links TRBV6-6 with TRBJ2-6; D gene uncertain. CDR1 is MNHNY, CDR2 SVGAGI, per germline (reference sequence). The CDR3 is made up of 16 amino acids. V was trimmed by 6 bases and J by 2 bases, leaving 14 bases between them. DNA of the CDR3: TGTGCCAGCAGGACTCCCTCCTGCGCTGGGGCCAACGTCCTGACTTTC. Translated: CASRTPSCAGANVLTF.

The chain combines TRBV30 with TRBJ1-1; D gene ambiguous. This CDR3 spans 13 amino acids. V was trimmed by 0 bases and J by 1 base, leaving 6 bases between them. The V gene's germline CDR1 is GTSNPN and CDR2 SVGIG (reference sequence). CDR3 loop: CAWSVNWNTEAFF. CDR3 nucleotides: TGTGCCTGGAGTGTAAACTGGAACACTGAAGCTTTCTTT. The full variable domain, rest sourced from reference TRBV30 and TRBJ1-1, is SQTIHQWPATLVQPVGSPLSLECTVEGTSNPNLYWYRQAAGRGLQLLFYSVGIGQISSEVPQNLSASRPQDRQFILSSKKLLLSDSGFYLCAWSVNWNTEAFFGQGTRLTVV.

The chain uses TRBV29-1 and TRBJ2-3, with a possible D match to TRBD1 (5 bases). The CDR3 is 17 amino acids. Looked up from germline, CDR1 is SQVTM and CDR2 is ANQGSEA. The V and J ends lost 0 bases and 1 base respectively, with 17 bases between them. CDR3 region: CSVEDYSDKTGTDTQYF. In DNA, the CDR3 is TGCAGCGTTGAAGATTATTCGGACAAAACGGGCACAGATACGCAGTATTTT.

The genes are TRBV5-4 and TRBJ2-7; TRBD1 matches 10 bases. The CDR3 spans 16 residues. Unmatched junction bases numbered 7, after V lost 0 bases and J lost 4 bases. Germline-derived CDR1 and CDR2 are SGHNT and YYREEE (reference sequence). CDR3 region: CASSLGGRDRGYEQYF. In DNA, the CDR3 is TGTGCCAGCAGCTTGGGAGGTCGGGACAGGGGTTACGAGCAGTACTTC.

The rearrangement links TRBV5-1 to TRBJ2-1; 7 bases are a match to TRBD1. The V and J ends lost 4 bases and 1 base, in that order; junction bases with no gene match: 5. From germline, CDR1 is SGHRS and CDR2 YFSETQ. The CDR3 loop spans 15 amino acids. Here the CDR3 DNA reads TGCGCCAGCAGCCCTCGGACAGGTTCCTACAATGAGCAGTTCTTC. Translating gives CASSPRTGSYNEQFF.

The chain joins TRBV19 to TRBJ2-7; TRBD1 matches 10 bases. Germline loops: CDR1 LNHDA, CDR2 SQIVND (reference sequence). V lost 4 bases, J lost 4 bases, and 7 bases stayed unmatched. The CDR3 loop spans 15 amino acids. In DNA, the CDR3 is TGTGCCAGTAGTAGGCCGGGACAGGGGTTTTACGAGCAGTACTTC. Translating gives CASSRPGQGFYEQYF. Combining the CDR3 with reference TRBV19 and TRBJ2-7 gives the whole variable domain DGGITQSPKYLFRKEGQNVTLSCEQNLNHDAMYWYRQDPGQGLRLIYYSQIVNDFQKGDIAEGYSVSREKKESFPLTVTSAQKNPTAFYLCASSRPGQGFYEQYFGPGTRLTVT.

The table lists this clone with a count of one. Here the CDR3 DNA reads TGTGCAGTGCGTGGGATAGGGGTCTACGAGCAGTACTTC. Protein sequence: CAVRGIGVYEQYF. This chain links TRBV3-1 (or the pseudogene TRBV3-2) with TRBJ2-7; TRBD1 might be the D (5 bases). In germline, CDR1 is LGHDT, CDR2 YNNKEL (reference sequence). CDR3 size: 13 residues.

This clone was counted only a few times. The chain combines TRBV4-2 with TRBJ2-4; TRBD2 aligns across 10 bases. J was trimmed by 7 bases and V by 0 bases; bases with no gene match: 18. Germline V CDR1 and CDR2: LGHNA, YNFKEQ. The CDR3 is 20 amino acids. For the CDR3, the DNA is TGTGCCAGCAGCCAAGAGCGGGGGGTAAGCGGGAGGGCTCCGAGTAACATTCAGTACTTC. Its translation is CASSQERGVSGRAPSNIQYF.

The V gene is TRBV1, the J gene TRBJ1-5; the table calls TRBD1, which could not be checked here. TRBV1 is a pseudogene segment. This CDR3 has 15 amino acids. Here the CDR3 reads CTSSPTRQSNQPQHF. CDR3 DNA sequence: TGCACCAGCAGCCCAACCCGACAGAGCAATCAGCCCCAGCATTTT.

The chain has TRBV9 and TRBJ2-2; 7 bases map to TRBD1. The germline V gene has CDR1 SGDLS and CDR2 YYNGEE. This CDR3 is built from 15 residues. Unmatched junction bases numbered 3, after V lost 3 bases and J lost 1 base. The CDR3 region is CASSGRTGNTGELFF. The CDR3 DNA sequence: TGTGCCAGCAGCGGACGGACAGGGAACACCGGGGAGCTGTTTTTT. The full variable domain, its missing parts supplied by reference TRBV9 and TRBJ2-2, is DSGVTQTPKHLITATGQRVTLRCSPRSGDLSVYWYQQSLDQGLQFLIQYYNGEERAKGNILERFSAQQFPDLHSELNLSSLELGDSALYFCASSGRTGNTGELFFGEGSRLTVL.

CDR3 coding DNA: TGTGCCTGGACTCACTCGGGGACCCAGTACTTC. Translating gives CAWTHSGTQYF. This chain joins TRBV30 and TRBJ2-5; no clear D gene. The germline gives CDR1 GTSNPN, CDR2 SVGIG (reference sequence). Deletions cut 4 bases from V and 7 bases from J, with 10 bases between. There are 11 residues in the CDR3.

The chain is built from TRBV6-5 and TRBJ1-3, with no clear D. V lost 8 bases, J lost 3 bases, and 11 bases lay in between. In germline, CDR1 is MNHEY, CDR2 SVGAGI. This CDR3 contains 13 residues. The CDR3 here is CASQRGLGNTIYF. The CDR3 nucleotides read TGTGCCAGCCAACGAGGCCTTGGAAACACCATATATTTT.

V and J are TRBV28 and TRBJ1-2; 7 bases line up with TRBD1. V lost 10 bases, J lost 5 bases, and 4 bases stayed unmatched. This CDR3 spans 11 amino acids. Germline V gene lookup returns CDR1 MDHEN and CDR2 SYDVKM. The CDR3 sequence is CATRQGYGYTF. CDR3 sequence (DNA): TGTGCCACCCGACAGGGTTATGGCTACACCTTC.

V gene TRBV10-1 combines with J gene TRBJ2-3, with D perhaps TRBD2 (5 bases). V gave up 5 bases and J gave up 0 bases, with 12 bases separating them. This CDR3 region has 15 residues. Germline CDR1 WNHNN, CDR2 SYGVQD (reference sequence). CDR3 DNA sequence: TGCGCCAGCAGTAAGGATAGCGACAGCACAGATACGCAGTATTTT. Protein sequence: CASSKDSDSTDTQYF.

V usage is TRBV2 and J usage is TRBJ2-1; 7 bases agree with TRBD2. From germline, CDR1 is SNHLY and CDR2 FYNNEI. V trimming: 8 bases; J trimming: 5 bases; junction bases outside the gene matches: 18. This CDR3 comprises 17 residues. As DNA, the CDR3 is TGTGCCAGCCCTCCTATCTTCGGGACTACAACTAACAATGAGCAGTTCTTC. This gives the protein CASPPIFGTTTNNEQFF. Together with reference TRBV2 and TRBJ2-1, the CDR3 gives the full variable domain: EPEVTQTPSHQVTQMGQEVILRCVPISNHLYFYWYRQILGQKVEFLVSFYNNEISEKSEIFDDQFSVERPDGSNFTLKIRSTKLEDSAMYFCASPPIFGTTTNNEQFFGPGTRLTVL.

This clone has only a few counts. The chain carries TRBV5-4 and TRBJ2-2, with 10 bases aligning to TRBD2. CDR3 length: 15 amino acids. Trimming removed 4 bases from V and 6 bases from J; junction bases left unmatched: 6. Germline V gene sequence: CDR1 SGHNT, CDR2 YYREEE (reference sequence). The DNA for the CDR3 is TGTGCCAGCAGCCCAAGCGGGAGGGCCCCCGGGGAGCTGTTTTTT. It translates to CASSPSGRAPGELFF.

The chain uses TRBV5-6 and TRBJ2-7; maybe TRBD1 (6 bases). This CDR3 spans 12 amino acids. Trimming took 4 bases from V and 6 from J, leaving 11 bases between them. Germline V gene sequence: CDR1 SGHDT, CDR2 YYEEEE. CDR3 DNA: TGTGCCAGCAGCCCGGGGACATCCGAGCAGTACTTC. This translates into CASSPGTSEQYF.